The sequence of this TCR beta chain was determined in a study of blood T cell repertoires in COVID-19. In germline, CDR1 is SGHRS, CDR2 YFSETQ. V gave up 0 bases and J gave up 3 bases, with 10 bases separating them. The length of the CDR3 is 14 residues. Clones were read by immunoSEQ multiplex PCR, and TCRdb kept only the in-frame ones, dropping some. The sample has roughly 200,000 clones, 78% seen once; the top ten hold 2.5% to 3%. Sample: peripheral blood. This sequence joins TRBV5-1 and TRBJ2-7; maybe TRBD1 (6 bases). The receptor was derived from a woman aged 80 or older with active or convalescent COVID-19. The CDR3 protein is CASSLEMTGYEQYF. The DNA of the CDR3 is TGCGCCAGCAGCTTGGAGATGACAGGCTACGAGCAGTACTTC.